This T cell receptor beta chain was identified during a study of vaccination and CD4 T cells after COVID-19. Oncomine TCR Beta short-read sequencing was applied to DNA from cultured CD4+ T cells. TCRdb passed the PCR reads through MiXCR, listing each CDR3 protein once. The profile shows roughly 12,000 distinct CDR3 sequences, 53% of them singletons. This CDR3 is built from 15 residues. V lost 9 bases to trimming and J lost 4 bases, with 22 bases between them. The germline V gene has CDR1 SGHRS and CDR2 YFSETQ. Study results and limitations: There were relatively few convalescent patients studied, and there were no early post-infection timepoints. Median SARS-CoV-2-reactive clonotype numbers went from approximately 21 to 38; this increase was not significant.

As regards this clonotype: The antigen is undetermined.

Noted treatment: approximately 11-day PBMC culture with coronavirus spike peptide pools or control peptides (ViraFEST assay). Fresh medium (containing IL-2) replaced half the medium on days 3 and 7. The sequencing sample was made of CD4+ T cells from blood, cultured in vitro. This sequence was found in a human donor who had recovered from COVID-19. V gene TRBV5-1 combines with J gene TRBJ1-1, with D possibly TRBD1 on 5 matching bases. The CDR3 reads CAIRKNRFGGTEAFF. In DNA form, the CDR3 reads TGCGCCATCCGGAAAAACAGGTTCGGGGGCACTGAAGCTTTCTTT.